Shown below are 26 T cell receptor beta chains from a single sample sequenced in a study of blood T cell repertoires in COVID-19. This table comes from immunoSEQ multiplex PCR, and its TCRdb copy is limited to in-frame clones, with some not included. The data show 450,000 to 600,000 clones, roughly 87% seen once. The sequencing input was PBMCs or T cells enriched from blood (not recorded which). Source of these receptors: a woman aged 18-29 years who had recovered from COVID-19.

V gene TRBV10-1 combines with J gene TRBJ1-4; 10 bases are shared with TRBD1. The J segment lost 8 bases and the V segment lost 3 bases, leaving 6 bases of the junction unmatched. The CDR3 extends over 15 amino acids. Germline V gene sequence: CDR1 WNHNN, CDR2 SYGVQD (reference sequence). CDR3 residues: CASSDRDRGREKLFF. The CDR3 DNA reads TGCGCCAGCAGTGACAGGGACAGGGGTCGGGAAAAACTGTTTTTT.

In nucleotides, the CDR3 is TGTGCCAGCAACCCGGGACAGGTTACTAGCAATCAGCCCCAGCATTTT. Translated: CASNPGQVTSNQPQHF. The chain recombines TRBV28 with TRBJ1-5, with TRBD1 matching over 8 bases. Germline assignment: CDR1 MDHEN and CDR2 SYDVKM. This CDR3 spans 16 amino acids. J was trimmed by 0 bases and V by 7 bases; bases with no gene match: 8. The full variable domain, rest sourced from reference TRBV28 and TRBJ1-5, is DVKVTQSSRYLVKRTGEKVFLECVQDMDHENMFWYRQDPGLGLRLIYFSYDVKMKEKGDIPEGYSVSREKKERFSLILESASTNQTSMYLCASNPGQVTSNQPQHFGDGTRLSIL.

This clone was counted only a few times. The genes are TRBV4-1 and TRBJ1-4; D uncertain. V lost 1 base and J lost 5, with 11 bases in between. This CDR3 is built from 15 residues. Germline V gene data show CDR1 as MGHRA and CDR2 as YSYEKL. The CDR3 is CASSQAERRNEKLFF. In DNA, the CDR3 is TGCGCCAGCAGCCAAGCAGAGCGGAGGAATGAAAAACTGTTTTTT.

This clone was seen a few times. The gene calls are TRBV7-9 and TRBJ1-2; D unresolved. V shed 0 bases and J shed 0 bases, with 8 bases lying between them. Germline CDR1 reads SEHNR; CDR2 reads FQNEAQ (reference sequence). The CDR3 extends over 15 amino acids. The CDR3 sequence: CASSLAVSPNYGYTF. The CDR3 DNA reads TGTGCCAGCAGCTTAGCGGTTAGCCCTAACTATGGCTACACCTTC.

The chain recombines TRBV5-6 with TRBJ2-1; 9 bases are shared with TRBD2. The CDR3 length is 15 residues. V lost 2 bases to trimming and J lost 9 bases; unmatched junction nucleotides: 9. Germline V CDR1 and CDR2: SGHDT, YYEEEE. The CDR3 protein is CASSFGSGGLGEQFF. The DNA for the CDR3 is TGTGCCAGCAGCTTTGGAAGCGGGGGGTTAGGTGAGCAGTTCTTC.

The chain is built from TRBV5-6 and TRBJ2-2; TRBD1 matches at 11 bases. The V gene's germline CDR1 is SGHDT and CDR2 YYEEEE. The junction had 5 bases not matched to a gene; V was cut back by 4 bases and J by 6 bases. This CDR3 is built from 15 residues. CDR3 in amino acids: CASSAGTGGSGELFF. The CDR3 DNA is TGTGCCAGCAGCGCCGGGACAGGGGGATCCGGGGAGCTGTTTTTT.

This clone has a single count. The V call is TRBV3-1 (or the pseudogene TRBV3-2), the J call TRBJ2-7; possibly TRBD1 for D (5 bases). The germline V gene encodes CDR1 LGHDT and CDR2 YNNKEL (reference sequence). Trimming pared 4 bases from V and 3 bases from J, leaving 16 bases between. The length of the CDR3 is 15 residues. For the CDR3, the DNA is TGTGCCAGCAGCCCCCAGAGGACACGTATCTACGAGCAGTACTTC. Residues: CASSPQRTRIYEQYF.

This chain joins TRBV2 and TRBJ1-6; 8 nucleotides agree with TRBD1. This CDR3 contains 14 residues. With V trimmed by 8 bases and J by 8 bases, 8 bases remained unmatched. Germline CDR1 SNHLY, CDR2 FYNNEI. CDR3 DNA: TGTGCCAGCGGACAGGACAGGGTTGATTCACCCCTCCACTTT. The encoded protein is CASGQDRVDSPLHF.

The chain employs TRBV10-3 and TRBJ2-7; TRBD1 is a possible D gene (5 bases). The V end was cut by 3 bases, the J end by 4 bases, with 16 bases between. The V gene's germline CDR1 is ENHRY and CDR2 SYGVKD. This CDR3 region has 15 residues. CDR3 residues: CAISEFRDPGYEQYF. Here the CDR3 DNA reads TGTGCCATCAGTGAATTCAGGGATCCTGGGTACGAGCAGTACTTC.

This clone was counted once. The rearrangement links TRBV9 to TRBJ1-1; TRBD1 agrees at 7 bases. This CDR3 has 15 amino acids. Germline loops: CDR1 SGDLS, CDR2 YYNGEE. V was clipped by 4 bases and J by 4 bases; unmatched bases: 10. This CDR3 is CASSLQGGPGTEAFF. CDR3 nucleotide sequence: TGTGCCAGCAGCCTACAAGGGGGCCCTGGCACTGAAGCTTTCTTT. The full variable domain, its missing parts supplied by reference TRBV9 and TRBJ1-1, is DSGVTQTPKHLITATGQRVTLRCSPRSGDLSVYWYQQSLDQGLQFLIQYYNGEERAKGNILERFSAQQFPDLHSELNLSSLELGDSALYFCASSLQGGPGTEAFFGQGTRLTVV.

The rearrangement links TRBV3-1 (or the pseudogene TRBV3-2) to TRBJ2-2; 8 bases are a match to TRBD2. The germline CDR1 and CDR2 sequences are LGHDT and YNNKEL (reference sequence). The ends lost 2 bases at V and 6 bases at J; junction bases unmatched: 2. There are 14 residues in the CDR3. CDR3 coding DNA: TGTGCCAGCAGCCAACTAGCGGGTCCCGGGGAGCTGTTTTTT. Translated, it gives CASSQLAGPGELFF.

The chain is built from TRBV18 and TRBJ1-2; TRBD1 matches 9 bases. CDR3 length equals 15 residues. Unmatched junction bases numbered 10, after V lost 6 bases and J lost 5 bases. Germline CDR1 KGHSH, CDR2 LQKENI. The CDR3 nucleotides read TGTGCCAGCTCTCCAAGACAGGGGGAAGGGTATGGCTACACCTTC. It translates to CASSPRQGEGYGYTF.

This chain uses TRBV30 with TRBJ1-6; TRBD1 aligns across 9 bases. Trimming at V came to 5 bases and at J to 4 bases, leaving 9 bases not matched to a gene. This CDR3 comprises 16 residues. Germline-derived CDR1 and CDR2 are GTSNPN and SVGIG (reference sequence). The CDR3 bases are TGTGCCTGGTACCCGGGACAGGGAGATTATAATTCACCCCTCCACTTT. Protein sequence: CAWYPGQGDYNSPLHF.

The chain joins TRBV7-9 to TRBJ1-6, with TRBD1 identical over 7 bases. V was clipped by 7 bases and J by 7 bases; unmatched bases: 10. This CDR3 spans 15 amino acids. Germline V gene data show CDR1 as SEHNR and CDR2 as FQNEAQ (reference sequence). In nucleotides, the CDR3 is TGTGCCAGCACCCAAGGACAGGCCCTAAATTCACCCCTCCACTTT. Protein product: CASTQGQALNSPLHF.

This clone was detected a few times. V is TRBV7-2 and J is TRBJ2-2; 7 bases are a match to TRBD2. The germline CDR1 and CDR2 sequences are SGHTA and FQGNSA. CDR3 length equals 16 residues. The V gene end was trimmed by 6 bases and the J gene end by 3 bases; junction bases not matched to a gene: 10. The CDR3: CASRSRGSGHTGELFF. The DNA of the CDR3 is TGTGCCAGCAGGTCCCGCGGTAGCGGGCACACCGGGGAGCTGTTTTTT.

V is TRBV20-1 and J is TRBJ1-5; no clear D gene. The CDR3 has 11 amino acids. The germline V gene encodes CDR1 DFQATT and CDR2 SNEGSKA (reference sequence). V was trimmed by 6 bases and J by 12 bases, leaving 15 bases between them. The CDR3 sequence is CSASSGTDQHF. The DNA for the CDR3 is TGCAGTGCCAGTTCAGGTACCGACCAGCATTTT.

The chain couples TRBV30 to TRBJ1-2, with a tentative D call TRBD1 (5 bases). CDR3 length equals 12 residues. Germline-derived CDR1 and CDR2 are GTSNPN and SVGIG (reference sequence). V lost 1 base and J 8 bases, leaving 11 bases between the germline ends. CDR3 sequence: CAWSEGEYGYTF. The CDR3 nucleotides are TGTGCCTGGAGTGAAGGGGAATACGGCTACACCTTC.

This clone appeared a few times. The rearrangement joins TRBV5-1 to TRBJ1-1; 9 nucleotides match TRBD1. CDR3 length: 15 amino acids. Trimming took 3 bases from V and 3 from J; bases not matched to a gene: 6. Germline V CDR1 and CDR2: SGHRS, YFSETQ. The DNA of the CDR3 is TGCGCCAGCAGCTCCGGACAGGGGATAGACACTGAAGCTTTCTTT. The encoded protein is CASSSGQGIDTEAFF.

The chain carries TRBV21-1 and TRBJ1-1; the table's D call, TRBD1, has no DNA check behind it. TRBV21-1 is a recognized pseudogene. The length of the CDR3 is 15 residues. This chain's CDR3 is CASSPRMDRGTEAFF. The CDR3 bases are TGTGCCAGCAGCCCACGGATGGACAGAGGCACTGAAGCTTTCTTT.

This clone was observed a single time. Other nucleotide sequences from this sample produce the same CDR3. The genes are TRBV3-1 (or the pseudogene TRBV3-2) and TRBJ1-1, with a possible D match to TRBD1 (5 bases). This CDR3 region has 14 residues. V dropped 3 bases and J dropped 0 bases, with 8 bases sitting between them. Germline V gene data show CDR1 as LGHDT and CDR2 as YNNKEL (reference sequence). The CDR3 spells CASSQGLMNTEAFF. CDR3 nucleotides: TGTGCCAGCAGCCAGGGACTGATGAACACTGAAGCTTTCTTT.

The gene calls are TRBV9 and TRBJ1-6; D is uncertain. The CDR3 extends over 17 amino acids. Trimming took 0 bases from V and 0 from J, leaving 10 bases between them. CDR1 SGDLS and CDR2 YYNGEE come from the germline V gene. Here the CDR3 reads CASSVEARSSYNSPLHF. The CDR3, as DNA: TGTGCCAGCAGCGTAGAAGCGCGAAGCTCCTATAATTCACCCCTCCACTTT.

This clone was picked up many times. The chain carries TRBV19 and TRBJ1-1; no clear D. The V gene's germline CDR1 is LNHDA and CDR2 SQIVND (reference sequence). Between the trimmed V and J ends, which lost 7 bases and 3 bases, there was a span of 12 bases. The CDR3 has 13 residues. Here the CDR3 reads CASTSVLYTEAFF. As DNA, the CDR3 is TGTGCCAGTACCTCGGTCCTTTACACTGAAGCTTTCTTT.

This clone appeared once. One end of the junction does not line up with germline, which may come from a read error. The rearrangement joins TRBV7-9 to TRBJ1-1, with 7 bases lining up with TRBD1. The CDR3 totals 13 residues. In germline, CDR1 is SEHNR, CDR2 FQNEAQ (reference sequence). The CDR3, as DNA: TGTGCCAGCACCTTAGGGACAGAAGCTGAAGCTTTCTTT. As protein: CASTLGTEAEAFF.

V gene TRBV6-6 combines with J gene TRBJ1-2; D gene ambiguous. Trimming stripped 2 bases from V and 7 bases from J, with 14 bases between. This CDR3 spans 14 amino acids. The germline gives CDR1 MNHNY, CDR2 SVGAGI (reference sequence). For the CDR3, the DNA is TGTGCCAGCAGTTACGTGTCAACTGAGGTTGGCTACACCTTC. Its protein product is CASSYVSTEVGYTF.

The chain couples TRBV29-1 to TRBJ1-1, with TRBD1 as a possible D gene (6 bases). Germline V gives CDR1 SQVTM, CDR2 ANQGSEA. V was cut by 1 base and J by 11 bases, with 11 bases left in between. The CDR3 is 11 residues long. The CDR3 nucleotides are TGCAGCGTTGAAGGGGGGCGCCGCGCTTTCTTT. It yields the protein CSVEGGRRAFF.

The chain uses TRBV3-1 (or the pseudogene TRBV3-2) and TRBJ2-3; the D is unclear. CDR1 LGHDT and CDR2 YNNKEL come from the germline V gene (reference sequence). Trimming removed 5 bases at V and 4 bases at J, with 7 bases between. This CDR3 spans 12 amino acids. CDR3 region: CASSFRSDTQYF. The DNA of the CDR3 is TGTGCCAGCAGCTTCCGTTCAGATACGCAGTATTTT.